Detailed here is one T cell receptor beta chain. This CDR3 has 15 residues. V lost 5 bases, J lost 2 bases, and 14 bases lay in between. Germline V gene sequence: CDR1 SGHAT, CDR2 FQNNGV. Per the study methods: Estimates of nucleated cell counts were drawn from the amplification of reference gene primers. Produced via immunoSEQ multiplex PCR; TCRdb's table is partial and in-frame only. V and J calls and clone size are given by that table; D and trimming were obtained from the DNA. The repertoire holds 150,000 to 160,000 clones, with approximately 86% as singletons. The data originate from a study of blood T cell repertoires in COVID-19. Study in general: PBMCs, B-cell-depleted T cells, or T cells provided the cDNA or gDNA that made up the material.

The chain links TRBV11-2 to TRBJ2-3, with D perhaps TRBD1 (6 bases). The sequenced sample was peripheral blood. The clonotype was recovered from a man in his fifties or sixties with COVID-19, enrolled during active disease. Here the CDR3 DNA reads TGTGCCAGCAGCCCCCAGAGGGGGAACACAGATACGCAGTATTTT. Amino acids: CASSPQRGNTDTQYF.